One and the same sample provided the 10 T cell receptor beta chains below, sequenced in a study of identical twins. MiXCR, applied by TCRdb to the 5' RACE reads, yields one record per CDR3 protein. There are under 350,000 distinct CDR3 sequences in the sample; 8.5% to 9.5% occur only once, and 6% to 8.5% lies in the top ten. These data were also filed under a second study, of yellow fever vaccine responses in identical twins.

The sample consisted of CD8+ T cells sorted from blood. Receptors were obtained from a woman under 30 in good health.

This clonotype has only a few counts. V is TRBV7-6 and J is TRBJ2-3; D uncertain. The CDR3 length is 13 residues. V gave up 5 bases and J gave up 4 bases, with 10 bases separating them. Germline V gene data show CDR1 as SGHVS and CDR2 as FNYEAQ. For the CDR3, the DNA is TGTGCCAGCAGCGAGGCCTCTTCAGATACGCAGTATTTT. Protein: CASSEASSDTQYF.

The chain couples TRBV25-1 to TRBJ1-2; D remains unclear. Germline CDR1 MGHDK, CDR2 SYGVNS. The CDR3 loop spans 12 amino acids. Trimming stripped 4 bases from V and 7 bases from J, with 10 bases between. CDR3 loop: CASSGLFGGYTF. The CDR3 region has the DNA TGTGCCAGCAGTGGTCTCTTTGGTGGCTACACCTTC.

V usage is TRBV20-1 and J usage is TRBJ2-7, with a weak D call TRBD1 (7 bases). V was cut by 5 bases and J by 4 bases, with 15 bases left in between. The CDR3 has 13 residues. Germline V CDR1 and CDR2: DFQATT, SNEGSKA (reference sequence). CDR3 DNA: TGCAGTGCTCCCCGGAGGGGGCTGTACGAGCAGTACTTC. This sequence encodes CSAPRRGLYEQYF.

This clonotype appeared many times. The genes are TRBV2 and TRBJ2-1; 7 nucleotides align to TRBD2. CDR3 length: 14 amino acids. Looked up from germline, CDR1 is SNHLY and CDR2 is FYNNEI. The J segment lost 3 bases and the V segment lost 5 bases, leaving 4 bases of the junction unmatched. The CDR3 region has the DNA TGTGCCAGCAGTACCGGGACTATCTACAATGAGCAGTTCTTC. It codes for CASSTGTIYNEQFF. The whole variable domain, filled in from reference TRBV2 and TRBJ2-1, reads EPEVTQTPSHQVTQMGQEVILRCVPISNHLYFYWYRQILGQKVEFLVSFYNNEISEKSEIFDDQFSVERPDGSNFTLKIRSTKLEDSAMYFCASSTGTIYNEQFFGPGTRLTVL.

This clonotype was seen a few times. This chain links TRBV6-5 with TRBJ2-7; D not resolved. The CDR3 consists of 14 residues. Between the trimmed V and J ends, which lost 4 bases and 5 bases, there was a span of 15 bases. In germline, CDR1 is MNHEY, CDR2 SVGAGI. CDR3 protein: CASSSRTAGNEQYF. CDR3 nucleotides: TGTGCCAGCAGTTCCCGGACGGCCGGCAACGAGCAGTACTTC.

V usage is TRBV20-1 and J usage is TRBJ2-6, with 8 bases lining up with TRBD2. Germline V gene data show CDR1 as DFQATT and CDR2 as SNEGSKA (reference sequence). This CDR3 region has 16 residues. V was pared by 6 bases and J by 2 bases, with 9 bases of the junction left unmatched. Here the CDR3 reads CSAQMGTSPGANVLTF. The CDR3 nucleotides are TGCAGTGCACAGATGGGGACTAGTCCTGGGGCCAACGTCCTGACTTTC.

This clonotype has more than one count but fewer than ten. The chain carries TRBV29-1 and TRBJ2-1; 13 nucleotides match TRBD2. The CDR3 runs to 14 residues. Germline V gene data show CDR1 as SQVTM and CDR2 as ANQGSEA. V dropped 6 bases and J dropped 8; count of bases not matched to a gene: 7. DNA of the CDR3: TGCAGCGTCAGAACGGGACTAGCGGGATATGAGCAGTTCTTC. Its protein product is CSVRTGLAGYEQFF.

This clonotype has a count of ten or more. The rearrangement uses TRBV4-3 and TRBJ2-3; 8 bases align to TRBD1. The CDR3 has 15 amino acids. Germline values: CDR1 LGHNA, CDR2 YSLEER. J was trimmed by 2 bases and V by 6 bases; bases with no gene match: 7. The CDR3 sequence is CASSRDRYHTDTQYF. DNA of the CDR3: TGCGCCAGCAGTCGGGACAGGTACCACACAGATACGCAGTATTTT.

This clonotype has only a few counts. CDR3 in amino acids: CATSRDGLAGTLSGTQYF. DNA of the CDR3: TGTGCCACCAGCAGAGATGGGCTAGCGGGAACCTTGTCGGGGACCCAGTACTTC. The V call is TRBV15, the J call TRBJ2-5; the match to TRBD2 covers 9 bases. The length of the CDR3 is 18 residues. With 0 bases clipped from V and 7 bases from J, the junction kept 15 bases outside the gene matches. Germline assignment: CDR1 LNHNV and CDR2 YYDKDF (reference sequence). The full variable domain, completed using reference TRBV15 and TRBJ2-5, is DAMVIQNPRYQVTQFGKPVTLSCSQTLNHNVMYWYQQKSSQAPKLLFHYYDKDFNNEADTPDNFQSRRPNTSFCFLDIRSPGLGDTAMYLCATSRDGLAGTLSGTQYFGPGTRLLVL.

The V gene is TRBV4-2, the J gene TRBJ2-7, with a tentative D call TRBD2 (8 bases). The V end was cut by 0 bases, the J end by 6 bases, with 18 bases between. From germline, CDR1 is LGHNA and CDR2 YNFKEQ. The CDR3 sequence is 16 residues long. The CDR3 DNA reads TGTGCCAGCAGCCAAGAATGGGTTAGCGGGGACAGCGAGCAGTACTTC. This translates into CASSQEWVSGDSEQYF.